The 16 T cell receptor beta chains presented below share a single source sample, sequenced in a study of blood T cell repertoires in COVID-19. Repertoires were generated with immunoSEQ multiplex PCR, while TCRdb's copy carries only in-frame clones and drops some. The sample includes roughly 73,000 clones, around 78% of them seen just once. The sample consisted of peripheral blood. All receptors come from a human donor in a cohort sampled during active COVID-19.

The CDR3 nucleotides are TGTGCCAGCAGTTTAAGGAAAGGGAGCTCCTACGAGCAGTACTTC. Translation: CASSLRKGSSYEQYF. The chain is built from TRBV27 and TRBJ2-7, with a tentative D call TRBD2 (5 bases). The CDR3 has 15 residues. V lost 2 bases and J lost 0, with 11 bases in between. In germline, CDR1 is MNHEY, CDR2 SMNVEV (reference sequence).

CDR3 region: CASSEVSGQLTGGYTF. CDR3 bases: TGTGCCAGCAGTGAAGTGTCCGGTCAGCTTACAGGGGGCTACACCTTC. The genes are TRBV25-1 and TRBJ1-2, with TRBD1 as a possible D gene (6 bases). Germline CDR1 reads MGHDK; CDR2 reads SYGVNS. The CDR3 is 16 amino acids. V was pared by 2 bases and J by 8 bases, with 21 bases between.

The chain recombines TRBV5-1 with TRBJ2-7, with 9 bases aligning to TRBD1. The CDR3 has 14 amino acids. Germline CDR1 SGHRS, CDR2 YFSETQ. J gave up 6 bases and V 2 bases, and 6 bases lay outside the gene matches. In DNA form, the CDR3 reads TGCGCCAGCAGCTTAGGACAGGGGTTATCCGAGCAGTACTTC. Translation: CASSLGQGLSEQYF.

This chain joins TRBV15 and TRBJ1-3; 8 nucleotides match TRBD1. The CDR3 runs to 14 residues. J lost 9 bases, V lost 7 bases, and 11 bases had no gene match. Germline CDR1 reads LNHNV; CDR2 reads YYDKDF (reference sequence). CDR3 coding DNA: TGTGCCACCAAAGCAGGGGGCGATTCGAGCACCATATATTTT. Translating gives CATKAGGDSSTIYF.

The CDR3 DNA reads TGCGCCAGCAGCTTGGTATGGACTAGCGGGAGTTTCGACAATGAGCAGTTCTTC. It translates to CASSLVWTSGSFDNEQFF. The chain is built from TRBV5-1 and TRBJ2-1; TRBD2 matches at 13 bases. The CDR3 is 18 residues long. The germline CDR1 and CDR2 sequences are SGHRS and YFSETQ. With V trimmed by 0 bases and J by 5 bases, 8 bases remained unmatched.

In this sample, this clone turned up a few times. The CDR3: CASSEMGGSEFF. The CDR3 bases are TGTGCCAGCAGTGAAATGGGCGGGAGCGAGTTCTTC. The J gene is TRBJ2-1, the V gene TRBV6-1; TRBD2 aligns across 7 bases. Germline V gives CDR1 MNHNS, CDR2 SASEGT. J lost 14 bases, V lost 2 bases, and 6 bases had no gene match. The CDR3 length is 12 residues.

The V and J genes are TRBV28 and TRBJ1-1; 9 bases line up with TRBD1. Germline loops: CDR1 MDHEN, CDR2 SYDVKM. V was clipped by 6 bases and J by 4 bases; unmatched bases: 6. The CDR3 totals 14 residues. In DNA form, the CDR3 reads TGTGCCAGCAGGGGGGACAGGGAGGGCACTGAAGCTTTCTTT. Translation: CASRGDREGTEAFF.

The chain carries TRBV29-1 and TRBJ2-7, with D unclear. This CDR3 is 13 amino acids long. Germline CDR1 and CDR2: SQVTM and ANQGSEA. V was trimmed by 5 bases and J by 6 bases, leaving 17 bases between them. CDR3 sequence (DNA): TGCAGCGTTACCCCCAGACCCACGGGCGAGCAGTACTTC. Amino acids: CSVTPRPTGEQYF.

The V gene is TRBV18, the J gene TRBJ2-7; 10 nucleotides match TRBD2. This CDR3 region has 15 residues. Losses at the gene ends were 4 bases for V and 4 bases for J; bases not matched to a gene: 7. Per germline, CDR1 KGHSH and CDR2 LQKENI. CDR3 loop: CASSQAGTSAYEQYF. The CDR3 nucleotides are TGTGCCAGCTCACAAGCCGGGACTAGCGCATACGAGCAGTACTTC.

This rearrangement joins TRBV5-1 to TRBJ2-7, with D perhaps matching TRBD1 (7 bases). The CDR3 totals 15 residues. Germline lookup yields CDR1 SGHRS and CDR2 YFSETQ. V lost 3 bases and J lost 8, with 21 bases in between. The CDR3: CASSYSGGTEGQQYF. CDR3 bases: TGCGCCAGCAGCTACTCCGGAGGGACAGAGGGTCAGCAGTACTTC.

This clone was seen a handful of times. The DNA of the CDR3 is TGTGCCAGCAGCTTGGGACAGGGGGCATTCCCCGGGGAGCTGTTTTTT. It is translated as CASSLGQGAFPGELFF. The chain has TRBV7-7 and TRBJ2-2; TRBD1 agrees at 12 bases. Germline V CDR1 and CDR2: SSHAT, FNYEAQ (reference sequence). J was trimmed by 6 bases and V by 3 bases; bases with no gene match: 5. The CDR3 runs to 16 residues.

This clone came up once. V gene TRBV28 combines with J gene TRBJ2-5; tentative D call: TRBD2 (5 bases). Per germline, CDR1 MDHEN and CDR2 SYDVKM. This CDR3 is 14 amino acids long. V lost 6 bases to trimming and J lost 5 bases, with 16 bases between them. The CDR3 DNA reads TGTGCCAGCAGCCCCTTCCGGGAAGGGGAGACCCAGTACTTC. It translates to CASSPFREGETQYF.

This clone was observed a handful of times. The genes are TRBV30 and TRBJ2-7; TRBD1 might be the D (5 bases). Trimming removed 2 bases at V and 4 bases at J, with 15 bases between. The CDR3 contains 14 residues. Germline values: CDR1 GTSNPN, CDR2 SVGIG (reference sequence). The CDR3 sequence is CAWSPRTLKYEQYF. The CDR3 DNA is TGTGCCTGGAGTCCAAGGACATTGAAATACGAGCAGTACTTC.

The chain links TRBV18 to TRBJ1-1; 7 nucleotides match TRBD1. The CDR3 totals 13 residues. Losses at the gene ends were 8 bases for V and 4 bases for J; bases not matched to a gene: 7. Germline V gene lookup returns CDR1 KGHSH and CDR2 LQKENI. The CDR3, as DNA: TGTGCCAGCCCCAGACAGGGTGGCACTGAAGCTTTCTTT. Translating gives CASPRQGGTEAFF.

As concerns this clone: It may be a read error: a sequence one base away is much more abundant. The same CDR3 also results from other DNA sequences found in this sample. The chain recombines TRBV5-6 with TRBJ2-7; D call uncertain. CDR3 length equals 14 residues. Germline V gene data show CDR1 as SGHDT and CDR2 as YYEEEE. CDR3 coding DNA: TGTGCCAGTAGCTTATACCGGAGCTCCTACGAGCAGTACTTC. It translates to CASSLYRSSYEQYF.

The rearrangement uses TRBV7-2 and TRBJ2-7, with D possibly matching TRBD2 (6 bases). CDR1 and CDR2 (germline): SGHTA, FQGNSA. The V end lost 0 bases, the J end lost 1 base, and 7 bases lay between the germline ends. The CDR3 loop spans 14 amino acids. CDR3 coding DNA: TGTGCCAGCAGCTTAGCGCGGGATTCCTACGAGCAGTACTTC. Translated: CASSLARDSYEQYF.